Listed here are 6 T cell receptor beta chains from one sample, sequenced in a study of radiation and T cells in renal cell carcinoma. Sequencing used immunoSEQ multiplex PCR; TCRdb keeps in-frame clones, though not all of them. Altogether roughly 90,000 clones are present, 70% to 90% being singletons, with the ten largest covering under 10%. Sample time point: blood 4 weeks post-SBRT, at nephrectomy. Treatment noted: 15 Gy SBRT to primary tumor, nephrectomy 4 weeks later. The sample was blood, taken from a patient whose treatment included radiotherapy and nephrectomy. Source of these receptors: a man aged 50 or older with renal cell carcinoma.

This rearrangement joins TRBV4-1 to TRBJ2-7; D is ambiguous. Germline lookup yields CDR1 MGHRA and CDR2 YSYEKL. Trimming left V 0 bases short and J 5 bases short, with 5 bases between. The CDR3 has 12 residues. The DNA for the CDR3 is TGCGCCAGCAGCCAAGATCTCGACGAGCAGTACTTC. It yields the protein CASSQDLDEQYF.

This chain joins TRBV30 and TRBJ1-5; 8 nucleotides agree with TRBD1. Per germline, CDR1 GTSNPN and CDR2 SVGIG (reference sequence). The CDR3 totals 17 residues. V lost 0 bases to trimming and J lost 4 bases; unmatched junction nucleotides: 11. CDR3 nucleotides: TGTGCCTGGAGTGTTGACCGACAGGGGCGAGGGAATCAGCCCCAGCATTTT. It is translated as CAWSVDRQGRGNQPQHF.

The rearrangement uses TRBV30 and TRBJ1-4; tentatively, D is TRBD1 (5 bases). V lost 3 bases, J lost 5 bases, and 16 bases lay in between. The CDR3 extends over 15 amino acids. CDR1 is GTSNPN and CDR2 is SVGIG in the germline V gene (reference sequence). The CDR3 DNA is TGTGCCTGGAGGGACACCTATCCAGGAAATGAAAAACTGTTTTTT. Its translation: CAWRDTYPGNEKLFF.

The CDR3: CASSLGFDNEQFF. In nucleotides, the CDR3 is TGTGCCAGCAGCTTAGGTTTCGACAATGAGCAGTTCTTC. The rearrangement uses TRBV7-2 and TRBJ2-1; no clear D. Trimming shortened V by 1 base and J by 5 bases, and 6 bases separated the two germline ends. Germline V lookup: CDR1 SGHTA, CDR2 FQGNSA. This CDR3 spans 13 amino acids. The whole variable domain, filled in from reference TRBV7-2 and TRBJ2-1, reads GAGVSQSPSNKVTEKGKDVELRCDPISGHTALYWYRQSLGQGLEFLIYFQGNSAPDKSGLPSDRFSAERTGGSVSTLTIQRTQQEDSAVYLCASSLGFDNEQFFGPGTRLTVL.

The rearrangement joins TRBV27 to TRBJ1-2; a weak D match, TRBD1 (6 bases). The CDR3 loop spans 14 amino acids. V was trimmed by 2 bases and J by 14 bases, leaving 21 bases between them. From germline, CDR1 is MNHEY and CDR2 SMNVEV (reference sequence). The CDR3 nucleotides read TGTGCCAGCAGTTTAATGTCGCCAGGGGTTCCTATAACCTTC. This translates into CASSLMSPGVPITF.

The gene calls are TRBV30 and TRBJ2-7; tentatively, D is TRBD1 or TRBD2 (5 bases each). Trimming cost V 4 bases and J 3 bases, with 10 bases left between them. Germline V lookup: CDR1 GTSNPN, CDR2 SVGIG (reference sequence). This CDR3 has 12 residues. The CDR3 coding sequence is TGTGCCTGGAATGGGGGTTTCTACGAGCAGTACTTC. Translating gives CAWNGGFYEQYF.